This TCR beta chain was sequenced for a study of blood T cell repertoires in COVID-19 (dated by TCRdb to the early 2020s). Context from the whole study: Samples from collaborators originated in the United States, Italy and Spain and spanned both the acute and convalescent phases of COVID-19. The material from the prospective study consisted of cDNA or gDNA derived from T cells, B-cell-depleted T cells, or PBMCs. Subjects who had been exposed to COVID-19, were actively infected with it, or had recovered from it provided the deeply sampled blood TCRbeta repertoires that made up the dataset. The repertoires were released in a freely available public database meant as a resource for research on the immune response to SARS-CoV-2. Samples were obtained from the ongoing ImmuneRACE study (first 160 participants) and from some 1,200 subjects provided by 6 global collaborators. Sample metadata almost always included a de-identified subject ID, COVID-19 status, age in years and sex. HLA class I and class II types, where available, came from metadata supplied by the sample provider rather than from assay-based typing. Here is what the overall study found, with its caveats: The quantity of clinical and demographic metadata differed by source and by participant and was supplied without curation.

The immunoSEQ Assay, a bias-controlled multiplex PCR, was used to amplify TCRbeta CDR3 regions from genomic DNA. The original pipeline was this. The number of nucleated cells in each sample was estimated by amplification of reference gene primers within the assay. To quantify the absolute abundance of each unique TCRbeta CDR3 rearrangement, sequence reads were collapsed and filtered. For each sample, productive Simpson clonality was calculated as the square root of Simpson's diversity index across productive rearrangements. This immuneACCESS table, as held by TCRdb, lists in-frame sequences with V and J called but not all clones. Of the missing ones, under half trace to an unresolved V gene in checked studies; the others have no known cause. V, J and clone size are those of that table, while D and trimming were read from the DNA. The sample table contains around 350,000 clones; only one count was recorded for around 86% of them. 3% of the sample belongs to the ten largest clones.

As concerns this clone: The antigen this receptor binds is unknown. Base-call qualities are not available, and no considerably larger clone is one nucleotide away.

Whole blood was collected in K2EDTA tubes by collaborating institutions according to the institutions' own protocols. For TCRbeta analysis, collaborators shipped samples in one of three forms: frozen whole blood, isolated PBMCs, or DNA extracted from either of those sample types. The sequenced sample consisted of peripheral blood. The clonotype comes from a human donor in a cohort sampled during active COVID-19.

The CDR3: CASSLRQGGTGELFF. The nucleotide sequence is TGTGCCAGCAGCTTAAGACAGGGTGGCACCGGGGAGCTGTTTTTT. The chain joins TRBV6-5 to TRBJ2-2; TRBD1 fits 7 bases in the junction. Relative to germline, V is missing 6 bases and J is missing 4 bases, with 8 bases of the junction outside any gene match. From the cysteine up to the phenylalanine, the CDR3 has a length of 15 residues. The retained sequence is limited to the CDR3, 45 bases, with the frame set at the first base. CDR1 MNHEY and CDR2 SVGAGI are derived from the germline V gene.